This T cell receptor (beta chain) was retrieved from a study of cytomegalovirus exposure and HLA in healthy donors. V lost 5 bases to trimming and J lost 4 bases; unmatched junction nucleotides: 4. CDR3 size: 14 residues. Per germline, CDR1 MDHEN and CDR2 SYDVKM. The PCR had 60 Vbeta and 13 Jbeta primers. TCRdb keeps only in-frame clones here, not all; method: immunoSEQ multiplex PCR. The sample yields 130,000 or so clones, around 77% seen once. The V gene is TRBV28, the J gene TRBJ2-7; 11 bases map to TRBD2. The sequenced sample was PBMCs. This TCR came from a middle-aged man in good health and CMV-seronegative. This CDR3 reads CASSTGLAGYEQYF. As DNA, the CDR3 is TGTGCCAGCAGTACCGGACTAGCGGGTTACGAGCAGTACTTC.